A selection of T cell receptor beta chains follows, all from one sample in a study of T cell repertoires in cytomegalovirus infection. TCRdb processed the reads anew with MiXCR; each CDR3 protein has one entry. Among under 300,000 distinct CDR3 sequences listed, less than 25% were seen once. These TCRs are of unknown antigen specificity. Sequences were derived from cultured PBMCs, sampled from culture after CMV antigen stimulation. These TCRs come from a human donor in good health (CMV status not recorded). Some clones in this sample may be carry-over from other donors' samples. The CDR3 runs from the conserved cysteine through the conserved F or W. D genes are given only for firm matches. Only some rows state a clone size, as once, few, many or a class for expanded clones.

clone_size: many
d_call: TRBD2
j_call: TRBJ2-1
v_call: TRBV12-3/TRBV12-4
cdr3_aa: CASTQAGGPRNEQFF
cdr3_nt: TGTGCCAGCACCCAGGCGGGAGGGCCTCGGAATGAGCAGTTCTTC

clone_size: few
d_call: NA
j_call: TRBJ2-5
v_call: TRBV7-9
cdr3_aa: CASSLLQFRTRETQYF
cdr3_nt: TGTGCCAGCAGCTTGTTACAGTTTCGCACAAGAGAGACCCAGTACTTC

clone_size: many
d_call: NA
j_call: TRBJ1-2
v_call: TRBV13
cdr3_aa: CASSRGVDYGYTF
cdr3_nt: TGTGCCAGCAGTCGAGGGGTTGACTATGGCTACACCTTC

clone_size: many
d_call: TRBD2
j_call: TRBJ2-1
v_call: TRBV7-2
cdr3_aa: CASSRSGSVSYNEQFF
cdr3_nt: TGTGCCAGCAGCCGTAGCGGGAGTGTATCCTACAATGAGCAGTTCTTC

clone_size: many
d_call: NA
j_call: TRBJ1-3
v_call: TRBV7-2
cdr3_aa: CASSLVPVGSGNTIYF
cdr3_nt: TGTGCCAGCAGCTTAGTCCCAGTAGGCTCTGGAAACACCATATATTTT

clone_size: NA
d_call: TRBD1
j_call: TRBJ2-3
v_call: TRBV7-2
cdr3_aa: CASSLALRTGADTQYF
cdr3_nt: TGTGCCAGCAGCTTAGCGTTGCGGACAGGGGCAGATACGCAGTATTTT

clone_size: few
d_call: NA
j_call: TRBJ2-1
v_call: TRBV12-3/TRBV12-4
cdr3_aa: CASSRTAGQGYNEQFF
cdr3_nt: TGTGCCAGCAGCCGAACTGCTGGGCAGGGCTACAATGAGCAGTTCTTC

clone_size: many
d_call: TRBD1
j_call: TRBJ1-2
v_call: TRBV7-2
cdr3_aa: CASSQDRVAGYTF
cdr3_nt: TGTGCCAGCAGCCAAGACAGGGTGGCTGGCTACACCTTC

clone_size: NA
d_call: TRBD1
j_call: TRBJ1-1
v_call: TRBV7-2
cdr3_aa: CASTLSGGYTEAFF
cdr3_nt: TGTGCCAGCACCTTATCAGGGGGCTACACTGAAGCTTTCTTT

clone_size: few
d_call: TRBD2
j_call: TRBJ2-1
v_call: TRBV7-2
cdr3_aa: CASSLGTSGPVGQFF
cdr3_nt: TGTGCCAGCAGCCTCGGGACTAGCGGACCGGTAGGGCAGTTCTTC

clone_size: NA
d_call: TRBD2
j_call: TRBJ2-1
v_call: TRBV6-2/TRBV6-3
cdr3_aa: CASSPPLWAGGVNEQFF
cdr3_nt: TGTGCCAGCAGCCCCCCGCTATGGGCGGGAGGGGTTAATGAGCAGTTCTTC

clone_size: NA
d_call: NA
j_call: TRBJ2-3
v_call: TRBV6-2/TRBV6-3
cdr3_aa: CASSSKSDTQYF
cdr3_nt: TGTGCCAGCAGCTCTAAGTCAGATACGCAGTATTTT

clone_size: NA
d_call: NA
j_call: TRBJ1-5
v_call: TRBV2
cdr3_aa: CASNGIGANNQPQHF
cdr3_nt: TGTGCCAGCAATGGGATAGGGGCCAACAATCAGCCCCAGCATTTT

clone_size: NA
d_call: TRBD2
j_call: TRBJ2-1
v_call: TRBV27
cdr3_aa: CASSLVPGTTYNEQFF
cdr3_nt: TGTGCCAGCAGTTTAGTCCCGGGGACTACCTACAATGAGCAGTTCTTC

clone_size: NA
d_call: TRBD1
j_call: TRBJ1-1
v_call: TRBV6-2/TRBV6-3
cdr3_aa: CASSPTGQYEAFF
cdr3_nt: TGTGCCAGCAGTCCCACGGGACAGTATGAAGCTTTCTTT

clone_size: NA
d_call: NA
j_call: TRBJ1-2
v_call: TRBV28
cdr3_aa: CASSSQGSHNPGYTF
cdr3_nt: TGTGCCAGCAGTTCACAGGGATCACATAATCCTGGCTACACCTTC

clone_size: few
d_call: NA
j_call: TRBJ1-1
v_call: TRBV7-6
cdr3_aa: CASSLAATEGLNTEAFF
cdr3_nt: TGTGCCAGCAGCTTAGCGGCGACGGAAGGCTTGAACACTGAAGCTTTCTTT

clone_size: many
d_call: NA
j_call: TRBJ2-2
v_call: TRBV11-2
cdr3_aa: CASSLRGASGELFF
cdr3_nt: TGTGCCAGCAGCTTAAGGGGCGCATCCGGGGAGCTGTTTTTT

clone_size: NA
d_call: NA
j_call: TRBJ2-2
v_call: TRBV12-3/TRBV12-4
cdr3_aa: CASKKNTGELFF
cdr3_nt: TGTGCCAGCAAAAAAAACACCGGGGAGCTGTTTTTT

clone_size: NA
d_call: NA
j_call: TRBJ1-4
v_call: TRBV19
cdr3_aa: CASTGPAANEKLFF
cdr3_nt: TGTGCCAGTACCGGACCGGCGGCTAATGAAAAACTGTTTTTT

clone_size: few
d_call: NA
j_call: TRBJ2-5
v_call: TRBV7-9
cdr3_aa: CASSKSSDPETQYF
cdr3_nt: TGTGCCAGCAGTAAAAGCAGCGATCCAGAGACCCAGTACTTC

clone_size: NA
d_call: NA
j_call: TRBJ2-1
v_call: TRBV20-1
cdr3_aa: CSARTDGGTDFYNEQFF
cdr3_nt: TGCAGTGCTAGGACGGACGGCGGGACGGACTTCTACAATGAGCAGTTCTTC

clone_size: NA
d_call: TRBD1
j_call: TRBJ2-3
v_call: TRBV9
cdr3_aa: CASSVFDRAATDTQYF
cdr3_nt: TGTGCCAGCAGCGTATTCGACAGGGCCGCAACAGATACGCAGTATTTT

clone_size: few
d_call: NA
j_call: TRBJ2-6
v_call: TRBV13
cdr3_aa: CASSSAGRSGANVLTF
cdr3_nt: TGTGCCAGCAGCTCGGCGGGCCGCTCTGGGGCCAACGTCCTGACTTTC